The 17 T cell receptor beta chains below were found in one sample sequenced in a study of blood T cell repertoires in COVID-19. Repertoires were generated with immunoSEQ multiplex PCR, while TCRdb's copy carries only in-frame clones and drops some. The sample consists of around 240,000 clones, approximately 83% of them appearing once. The sequenced sample consisted of peripheral blood. The receptor source for this set is a woman aged 30 to 39 who had recovered from COVID-19.

This clone was detected only once. This chain links TRBV5-6 with TRBJ2-3; D may be TRBD1 (6 bases). V was pared by 2 bases and J by 1 base, with 14 bases between. The CDR3 sequence is 16 residues long. Germline CDR1 and CDR2: SGHDT and YYEEEE. CDR3: CASSFVGQRGTDTQYF. The DNA for the CDR3 is TGTGCCAGCAGCTTTGTAGGACAGAGGGGCACAGATACGCAGTATTTT.

The rearrangement joins TRBV10-3 to TRBJ1-2, with D maybe TRBD1 (5 bases). Germline CDR1 is ENHRY and CDR2 is SYGVKD. Trimming removed 4 bases from V and 4 bases from J, with 16 bases in between. The CDR3 is 15 residues long. The CDR3, as DNA: TGTGCCATCAGTGTCTCCGGGGGGGATGGCTATGGCTACACCTTC. Translating it yields CAISVSGGDGYGYTF.

Written as DNA, the CDR3 is TGCGCCAGCAGCGAAAATCCCCTAGCGGGTATACATGATACGCAGTATTTT. Its translation: CASSENPLAGIHDTQYF. J is TRBJ2-3 and V is TRBV4-1; 8 bases fit TRBD2. V dropped 5 bases and J dropped 6; count of bases not matched to a gene: 16. From germline, CDR1 is MGHRA and CDR2 YSYEKL. CDR3 size: 17 residues.

The chain links TRBV29-1 to TRBJ1-1; D ambiguous. Trimming left V 2 bases short and J 1 base short, with 11 bases between. Germline V gene data show CDR1 as SQVTM and CDR2 as ANQGSEA. This CDR3 comprises 14 residues. DNA of the CDR3: TGCAGCGTTGAATTGGCGGGCGGGAACACTGAAGCTTTCTTT. Translation gives CSVELAGGNTEAFF.

In this sample, this clone turned up a few times. The chain employs TRBV6-5 and TRBJ1-1, with TRBD1 as a possible D gene (6 bases). The ends were cut back, 10 bases at V and 7 bases at J, with 22 bases in the middle. Germline V CDR1 and CDR2: MNHEY, SVGAGI. This CDR3 has 14 amino acids. The CDR3 nucleotides read TGTGCCACCTCCATCCGGGAGGCGGACAGTGAAGCTTTCTTT. Amino acids: CATSIREADSEAFF.

The rearrangement uses TRBV5-4 and TRBJ1-2; no definite D call. V was trimmed by 1 base and J by 3 bases, leaving 7 bases between them. Looked up from germline, CDR1 is SGHNT and CDR2 is YYREEE (reference sequence). The CDR3 contains 13 residues. The CDR3 nucleotides are TGTGCCAGCAGCTTGTACAACCACTATGGCTACACCTTC. As protein: CASSLYNHYGYTF.

This rearrangement joins TRBV6-5 to TRBJ2-5, with TRBD1 matching 9 bases. The germline CDR1 and CDR2 sequences are MNHEY and SVGAGI. The CDR3 loop spans 15 amino acids. Trimming at V came to 4 bases and at J to 5 bases, leaving 8 bases not matched to a gene. The CDR3 loop reads CASSLVIGTGETQYF. In nucleotides, the CDR3 is TGTGCCAGCAGTTTAGTAATTGGGACAGGGGAGACCCAGTACTTC.

The chain combines TRBV5-1 with TRBJ1-1; D gene ambiguous. There are 13 residues in the CDR3. Between the trimmed V and J ends, which lost 4 bases and 1 base, there was a span of 8 bases. The germline V gene encodes CDR1 SGHRS and CDR2 YFSETQ. In DNA form, the CDR3 reads TGCGCCAGCAGCCGGGTCGGGAACACTGAAGCTTTCTTT. It translates to CASSRVGNTEAFF.

This rearrangement joins TRBV19 to TRBJ2-7; 7 nucleotides agree with TRBD1. CDR1 LNHDA and CDR2 SQIVND come from the germline V gene (reference sequence). Trimming cost V 1 base and J 7 bases; bases outside gene matches: 7. The CDR3 runs to 14 residues. For the CDR3, the DNA is TGTGCCAGTAGTATAGCGGGACAGACGGGTGAGCAGTACTTC. Protein product: CASSIAGQTGEQYF.

The chain carries TRBV7-9 and TRBJ2-1; possible D gene TRBD2, 5 bases. V was pared by 4 bases and J by 6 bases, with 19 bases between. This CDR3 is built from 16 residues. CDR1 and CDR2 (germline): SEHNR, FQNEAQ (reference sequence). The CDR3 region is CASSSPGVRGINEQFF. The DNA for the CDR3 is TGTGCCAGCAGCTCCCCAGGAGTACGAGGGATCAATGAGCAGTTCTTC. Combining the CDR3 with reference TRBV7-9 and TRBJ2-1 gives the whole variable domain DTGVSQNPRHKITKRGQNVTFRCDPISEHNRLYWYRQTLGQGPEFLTYFQNEAQLEKSRLLSDRFSAERPKGSFSTLEIQRTEQGDSAMYLCASSSPGVRGINEQFFGPGTRLTVL.

This clone appeared a single time. The chain combines TRBV7-2 with TRBJ2-1; 8 bases fit TRBD2. The germline gives CDR1 SGHTA, CDR2 FQGNSA. The V gene end was trimmed by 5 bases and the J gene end by 6 bases; junction bases not matched to a gene: 15. CDR3 length: 17 amino acids. The CDR3 coding sequence is TGTGCCAGCAGCCGCCCCCCCGGACTAGCTTGGGGCAATGAGCAGTTCTTC. This sequence encodes CASSRPPGLAWGNEQFF.

V usage is TRBV5-4 and J usage is TRBJ1-6; 10 bases align to TRBD1. The CDR3 extends over 15 amino acids. Germline V gives CDR1 SGHNT, CDR2 YYREEE (reference sequence). V trimming: 4 bases; J trimming: 11 bases; junction bases outside the gene matches: 9. CDR3 residues: CASSKQTGGSAPLHF. DNA of the CDR3: TGTGCCAGCAGCAAACAGACAGGGGGCTCGGCACCCCTCCACTTT.

The CDR3 region has the DNA TGTGCCAGCAGTGAACTTGCACTAGCGGGGCAAGAGACCCAGTACTTC. Encoded protein: CASSELALAGQETQYF. V usage is TRBV2 and J usage is TRBJ2-5, with 10 bases matching TRBD2. Germline V gene lookup returns CDR1 SNHLY and CDR2 FYNNEI. The CDR3 totals 16 residues. With V trimmed by 2 bases and J by 2 bases, 5 bases remained unmatched. The full variable domain, in which reference TRBV2 and TRBJ2-5 provide the parts outside the CDR3, is EPEVTQTPSHQVTQMGQEVILRCVPISNHLYFYWYRQILGQKVEFLVSFYNNEISEKSEIFDDQFSVERPDGSNFTLKIRSTKLEDSAMYFCASSELALAGQETQYFGPGTRLLVL.

J is TRBJ2-7 and V is TRBV18; D call uncertain. With 2 bases removed from V and 5 bases from J, the gap between germline ends came to 10 bases. The CDR3 has 13 amino acids. In germline, CDR1 is KGHSH, CDR2 LQKENI. CDR3 region: CASSPVGVNEQYF. CDR3 bases: TGTGCCAGCTCACCAGTCGGAGTAAACGAGCAGTACTTC.

This sequence joins TRBV7-5 and TRBJ2-5; the tabulated D call, TRBD1, remains unverified against the DNA. TRBV7-5 is a documented pseudogene. The CDR3 length is 12 residues. This chain's CDR3 is CARRTGRETQYF. Written as DNA, the CDR3 is TGTGCCAGAAGGACAGGGAGGGAGACCCAGTACTTC.

The V gene is TRBV6-1, the J gene TRBJ1-6, with a tentative D call TRBD1 (5 bases). This CDR3 comprises 15 residues. The V gene's germline CDR1 is MNHNS and CDR2 SASEGT. V was pared by 2 bases and J by 9 bases, with 14 bases between. The chain's CDR3 is CASSEYQGGVSPLHF. The CDR3 DNA is TGTGCCAGCAGTGAATATCAGGGAGGGGTTTCACCCCTCCACTTT.

This sequence joins TRBV2 and TRBJ1-1; D ambiguous. Trimming left V 5 bases short and J 8 bases short, with 12 bases between. The CDR3 totals 12 residues. Germline V CDR1 and CDR2: SNHLY, FYNNEI. The CDR3, as DNA: TGTGCCAGCAGTCAGTTCTCGCCCGAAGCTTTCTTT. The encoded protein is CASSQFSPEAFF.